The entry that follows covers one T cell receptor beta chain sequence. Its antigen remains unknown. Based on clinical symptoms, serum thyroxine and TRAb, thyroid ultrasound and orbital computed tomography, diagnoses were reached. The CDR3 has 15 amino acids. Unmatched junction bases numbered 11, after V lost 5 bases and J lost 3 bases. Per the germline V gene, CDR1 is DFQATT and CDR2 is SNEGSKA (reference sequence). TCR beta CDR3 sequences were amplified from RNA transcripts. The HTBI primer set was used in a first-round RT-PCR of the TCR CDR3. TCRdb independently ran MiXCR on the multiplex PCR reads; one entry per CDR3 protein. The sample yields 550,000 to 700,000 distinct CDR3 sequences, roughly 14% seen once. These data are taken from a study of T cells in Graves' hyperthyroidism and ophthalmopathy. Findings of the study overall: The majority of expanded thyroid clonotypes above 0.001 also appeared in blood. Classification by a 13 V-J model distinguished ophthalmopathy from stable hyperthyroidism.

The chain employs TRBV20-1 and TRBJ2-3; 7 bases map to TRBD2. Sequencing was performed on blood. This TCR came from a woman in her forties with Graves' ophthalmopathy. CDR3 sequence reads: CSAFPRRERTDTQYF. The CDR3 DNA is TGCAGTGCTTTTCCCCGGCGGGAGCGGACAGATACGCAGTATTTT.